These T cell receptor beta chains were read from a single sample in a study of blood T cell repertoires in COVID-19. Clones were sequenced by immunoSEQ multiplex PCR, and TCRdb holds only the in-frame ones, with some missing. The sample lists around 63,000 clones; 73% were seen once. The sample taken for sequencing was peripheral blood. These receptors were collected from a woman between 45 and 60 years old with active or convalescent COVID-19. The conserved cysteine and the conserved F or W are not part of the CDR3 here. Fields, in order: clone size, V gene, J gene, CDR3 protein. Rows give clone size only sometimes, using once, few, many, or a class for an expanded clone.

>few|TRBV24-1|TRBJ1-4
ATSDPTQGANEKLF
>few|TRBV11-3|TRBJ1-5
ASSLDFYPQH
>-|TRBV10-1|TRBJ2-3
ASNNPGTSPLTQY
>-|TRBV3-1/TRBV3-2|TRBJ1-3
ASSAPGAGNTIY
>-|TRBV7-8|TRBJ2-3
ASSSLGLAGGPRADTQY
>-|TRBV9|TRBJ1-6
ASSVEGTGNSPLH
>few|TRBV18|TRBJ2-3
ASSLGPRALDTQY
>-|TRBV4-1|TRBJ2-3
ASSQTGLALTDTQY
>-|TRBV7-8|TRBJ1-1
ASSTFVGTGGNTEAF
>-|TRBV5-1|TRBJ1-6
ASSTGQDSPLH
>few|TRBV13|TRBJ2-7
ASSLRSWSSYEQY
>-|TRBV5-4|TRBJ2-1
ASSLGLAGANEQF
>-|TRBV7-2|TRBJ1-1
ASSLVPENTEAF
>few|TRBV5-1|TRBJ1-3
ASSSQGRGGNTIY
>-|TRBV2|TRBJ2-3
ASSESDLPGQGSTDTQY
>-|TRBV12-5|TRBJ2-5
ASGLLHSASGTGEETQY
>-|TRBV28|TRBJ1-1
ASSLQGVSTF
>-|TRBV21-1|TRBJ1-5
ASSKSRTYSNQPQH
>many|TRBV5-6|TRBJ2-7
ASSLALQGFYEEQY
>-|TRBV12-5|TRBJ1-1
ASGLEWTGNQAF
>-|TRBV3-1/TRBV3-2|TRBJ1-6
ASRGVDNSPLH